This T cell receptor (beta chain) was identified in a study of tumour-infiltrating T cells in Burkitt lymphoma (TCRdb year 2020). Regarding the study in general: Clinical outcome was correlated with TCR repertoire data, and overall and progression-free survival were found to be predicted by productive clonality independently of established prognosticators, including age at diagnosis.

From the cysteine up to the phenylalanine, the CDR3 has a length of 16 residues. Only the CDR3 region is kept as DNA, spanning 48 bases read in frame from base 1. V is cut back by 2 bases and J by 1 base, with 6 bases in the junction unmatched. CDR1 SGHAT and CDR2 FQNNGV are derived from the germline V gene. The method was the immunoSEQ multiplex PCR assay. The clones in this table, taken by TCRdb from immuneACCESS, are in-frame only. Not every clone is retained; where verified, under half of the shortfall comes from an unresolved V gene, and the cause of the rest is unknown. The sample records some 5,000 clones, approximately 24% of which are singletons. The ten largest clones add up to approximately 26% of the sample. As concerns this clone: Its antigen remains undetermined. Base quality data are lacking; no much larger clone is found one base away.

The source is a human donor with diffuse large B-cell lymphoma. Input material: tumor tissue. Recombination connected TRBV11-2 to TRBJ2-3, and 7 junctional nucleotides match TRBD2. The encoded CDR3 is CASSLRRERGTDTQYF. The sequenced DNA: TGTGCCAGCAGCTTAAGGCGGGAGAGGGGCACAGATACGCAGTATTTT.